This T cell receptor (beta chain) stems from a study of blood T cell repertoires in COVID-19. Study details: Samples of COVID-19 (acute and convalescent) were obtained from the United States, Italy and Spain.

Assay used: immunoSEQ multiplex PCR; TCRdb lists only in-frame clones, some missing. The sample lists about 130,000 clones; around four fifths were seen once. CDR1 and CDR2 (germline): MGHDK, SYGVNS. This CDR3 is 16 amino acids long. Trimming removed 5 bases from V and 7 bases from J, with 20 bases in between. The sequencing sample was made of peripheral blood. The V call is TRBV25-1, the J call TRBJ1-4; weak D call: TRBD1 (5 bases). The clonotype originates from a man in his sixties with acute or convalescent COVID-19. CDR3 amino acids: CASSSVGRPGGEKLFF. CDR3 DNA: TGTGCCAGCAGTTCGGTAGGACGGCCCGGGGGTGAAAAACTGTTTTTT.